These 22 T cell receptor beta chains were sequenced from one sample in a study of graft-versus-host responses after intestinal transplantation (dated by TCRdb to about 2021). Library preparation was by the immunoSEQ multiplex PCR assay. In TCRdb, the immuneACCESS table is reduced to in-frame sequences with V and J assigned. These tables do not hold every clone; where another copy was compared, an unresolved V gene accounts for under half, and the others remain unexplained. In all, the sample holds 85,000 to 100,000 clones, and roughly 92% of those were seen once. Roughly 0.07% of the sample goes to the ten largest clones. According to the study, the label for this sample's time point signals: cells obtained before transplantation from donor or recipient. No antigen has been assigned to these receptors. This specimen consisted of unstimulated CD8+ T cells sorted from spleen or lymph node cells, obtained before transplant. The origin of the receptors is a human donor who was the organ donor for an intestinal transplant.

The CDR3 DNA is TGTGCCAGCAGGACTAGCAATACCCTCCGCTCCTACAATGAGCAGTTCTTC. Amino acids: CASRTSNTLRSYNEQFF. The chain joins TRBV5-8 to TRBJ2-1, with TRBD2 matching 7 bases. CDR1 SGHTS and CDR2 YDEGEE come from the germline V gene. V lost 5 bases to trimming and J lost 0 bases; unmatched junction nucleotides: 11. This CDR3 comprises 17 residues.

The rearrangement links TRBV5-6 to TRBJ1-3; 8 nucleotides match TRBD1. Germline V gives CDR1 SGHDT, CDR2 YYEEEE. The CDR3 is made up of 13 amino acids. The trim removed 0 bases at V and 9 bases at J, leaving 2 bases unmatched. The CDR3 sequence: CASSLEGQATIYF. In DNA, the CDR3 is TGTGCCAGCAGCTTGGAGGGACAGGCCACCATATATTTT.

This rearrangement joins TRBV12-5 to TRBJ2-3; 8 nucleotides line up with TRBD2. The trim removed 3 bases at V and 2 bases at J, leaving 7 bases unmatched. The CDR3 runs 16 residues. Germline CDR1 LGHNT, CDR2 FRNRAP. The CDR3 sequence: CASGFSTSVDTDTQYF. The CDR3 DNA sequence: TGTGCTAGTGGTTTCTCGACTAGCGTAGACACAGATACGCAGTATTTT.

The chain links TRBV4-1 to TRBJ2-1; maybe TRBD2 (5 bases). The germline V gene has CDR1 MGHRA and CDR2 YSYEKL. CDR3 length equals 17 residues. V lost 1 base and J 2 bases, leaving 15 bases between the germline ends. The CDR3 region has the DNA TGCGCCAGCAGCCAAGGGAGTTTACTAGTAGCCTACAATGAGCAGTTCTTC. Protein sequence: CASSQGSLLVAYNEQFF.

The CDR3 DNA reads as TGCAGCGTGCTCAGGGGGGTTATCACAGATACGCAGTATTTT. It is translated as CSVLRGVITDTQYF. This chain joins TRBV29-1 and TRBJ2-3; perhaps TRBD1 as D (7 bases). This CDR3 has 14 amino acids. Between the trimmed V and J ends, which lost 6 bases and 2 bases, there was a span of 15 bases. CDR1 and CDR2 (germline): SQVTM, ANQGSEA.

The CDR3 sequence is CASSSNGPGQGYNEQFF. The CDR3 bases are TGTGCCAGCAGCTCAAACGGTCCCGGACAGGGCTACAATGAGCAGTTCTTC. The chain couples TRBV7-3 to TRBJ2-1; 8 nucleotides match TRBD1. CDR3 length equals 17 residues. Germline CDR1 reads SGHTA; CDR2 reads FQGTGA. After removal of 4 bases from V and 3 bases from J, the junction contained 11 bases not matched to a gene.

This clone was picked up a small number of times. This chain connects TRBV30 to TRBJ2-7; TRBD1 aligns across 7 bases. V lost 5 bases to trimming and J lost 4 bases; unmatched junction nucleotides: 5. The CDR3 spans 12 residues. Per the germline V gene, CDR1 is GTSNPN and CDR2 is SVGIG (reference sequence). CDR3 loop: CAWGAGGYEQYF. CDR3 DNA: TGTGCCTGGGGGGCAGGGGGTTACGAGCAGTACTTC.

Only one count was recorded for this clone. The gene calls are TRBV4-1 and TRBJ2-7; maybe TRBD2 (6 bases). Germline CDR1 and CDR2: MGHRA and YSYEKL. Trimming removed 0 bases at V and 7 bases at J, with 16 bases between. The CDR3 extends over 15 amino acids. CDR3 amino acids: CASSQDRDWGLEQYF. The CDR3 coding sequence is TGCGCCAGCAGCCAAGATAGGGACTGGGGTTTGGAGCAGTACTTC.

The V and J genes are TRBV30 and TRBJ1-5; perhaps TRBD1 as D (6 bases). CDR1 and CDR2 from the germline V gene are GTSNPN and SVGIG (reference sequence). Trimming pared 2 bases from V and 2 bases from J, leaving 10 bases between. The CDR3 is 14 residues long. CDR3 DNA sequence: TGTGCCTGGAGTACAGGGTTTGGCAATCAGCCCCAGCATTTT. Protein sequence: CAWSTGFGNQPQHF.

This rearrangement joins TRBV9 to TRBJ1-4; 10 bases fit TRBD1. CDR3 length: 15 residues. Trimming at V came to 0 bases and at J to 8 bases, leaving 4 bases not matched to a gene. Germline CDR1 reads SGDLS; CDR2 reads YYNGEE. CDR3 sequence: CASSVEGQGTEKLFF. The CDR3 bases are TGTGCCAGCAGCGTAGAGGGACAGGGGACGGAAAAACTGTTTTTT.

The CDR3 loop reads CASSLSGVNEQFF. DNA for the CDR3: TGTGCCAGCAGTTTATCCGGGGTTAATGAGCAGTTCTTC. The V call is TRBV28, the J call TRBJ2-1; tentative D call: TRBD2 (5 bases). V was trimmed by 1 base and J by 7 bases, leaving 8 bases between them. Germline CDR1 reads MDHEN; CDR2 reads SYDVKM. There are 13 residues in the CDR3.

The rearrangement uses TRBV7-9 and TRBJ1-2; D not certain. The CDR3 totals 13 residues. Looked up from germline, CDR1 is SEHNR and CDR2 is FQNEAQ (reference sequence). V was clipped by 4 bases and J by 5 bases, with 11 bases between them. This CDR3 reads CASSSGFGYGYTF. The CDR3 DNA follows: TGTGCCAGCAGCTCGGGGTTCGGGTATGGCTACACCTTC.

The chain has TRBV2 and TRBJ2-5; D ambiguous. The CDR3 totals 17 residues. V lost 0 bases and J 3 bases, leaving 17 bases between the germline ends. Germline loops: CDR1 SNHLY, CDR2 FYNNEI. CDR3 in amino acids: CASSEAWRTTSEETQYF. In nucleotides, the CDR3 is TGTGCCAGCAGTGAAGCGTGGCGTACGACATCTGAAGAGACCCAGTACTTC. Combining the CDR3 with reference TRBV2 and TRBJ2-5 gives the whole variable domain EPEVTQTPSHQVTQMGQEVILRCVPISNHLYFYWYRQILGQKVEFLVSFYNNEISEKSEIFDDQFSVERPDGSNFTLKIRSTKLEDSAMYFCASSEAWRTTSEETQYFGPGTRLLVL.

The chain has TRBV27 and TRBJ2-1, with D possibly TRBD2 on 6 matching bases. The CDR3 length is 15 residues. Germline lookup yields CDR1 MNHEY and CDR2 SMNVEV (reference sequence). V was cut by 2 bases and J by 1 base, with 9 bases left in between. CDR3 in DNA: TGTGCCAGCAGTTTAGGTAGCGGATCCTACAATGAGCAGTTCTTC. Translating gives CASSLGSGSYNEQFF.

The chain carries TRBV25-1 and TRBJ2-7; 7 bases match TRBD2. Losses at the gene ends were 1 base for V and 4 bases for J; bases not matched to a gene: 4. The CDR3 spans 14 residues. CDR1 MGHDK and CDR2 SYGVNS come from the germline V gene. The CDR3 region is CASSEFGGGYEQYF. In DNA, the CDR3 is TGTGCCAGCAGTGAATTTGGGGGGGGGTACGAGCAGTACTTC.

The chain is built from TRBV5-4 and TRBJ2-2, with 9 bases lining up with TRBD1. This CDR3 contains 17 residues. Germline V lookup: CDR1 SGHNT, CDR2 YYREEE (reference sequence). After removal of 4 bases from V and 5 bases from J, the junction contained 12 bases not matched to a gene. The CDR3 DNA sequence: TGTGCCAGCAGCATCCGTCACAGGGGGCGCCGGACCGGGGAGCTGTTTTTT. As protein: CASSIRHRGRRTGELFF.

The CDR3 DNA reads TGTGCCAGCAGCTTTAGGGCAGGGGGGTTAGATGAGCAGTTCTTC. Protein: CASSFRAGGLDEQFF. The chain carries TRBV7-8 and TRBJ2-1, with D possibly matching TRBD1 (7 bases). Germline V lookup: CDR1 SGHVS, CDR2 FQNEAQ. The CDR3 sequence is 15 residues long. V was pared by 3 bases and J by 8 bases, with 17 bases between.

The chain has TRBV10-3 and TRBJ1-1; D remains ambiguous. The V gene lost 5 bases and the J gene lost 1 base, with 5 bases spanning the gap. The V gene's germline CDR1 is ENHRY and CDR2 SYGVKD. CDR3 length equals 12 residues. CDR3 amino acids: CAISYRNTEAFF. The CDR3 bases are TGTGCCATCAGTTACAGGAACACTGAAGCTTTCTTT.

This chain links TRBV6-5 with TRBJ1-1, with a weak D call TRBD1 (6 bases). V was pared by 7 bases and J by 1 base, with 10 bases between. Germline CDR1 reads MNHEY; CDR2 reads SVGAGI. There are 13 residues in the CDR3. The DNA of the CDR3 is TGTGCCAGCACCCAACAGGGGAACACTGAAGCTTTCTTT. This gives the protein CASTQQGNTEAFF.

DNA for the CDR3: TGTGCCAGTAGTATCGTGGCCAGGGCCAATCAGCCCCAGCATTTT. It is translated as CASSIVARANQPQHF. The chain has TRBV19 and TRBJ1-5; perhaps TRBD1 as D (5 bases). The CDR3 covers 15 residues. Trimming removed 3 bases at V and 3 bases at J, with 12 bases between. Germline values: CDR1 LNHDA, CDR2 SQIVND (reference sequence).

This clone was observed once. This chain links TRBV7-9 with TRBJ2-5; 7 bases match TRBD2. CDR1 is SEHNR and CDR2 is FQNEAQ in the germline V gene (reference sequence). This CDR3 contains 16 residues. Trimming cost V 2 bases and J 4 bases; bases outside gene matches: 10. CDR3 DNA sequence: TGTGCCAGCAGCTTACAAGCGGGGCCACTACTAGAGACCCAGTACTTC. Protein sequence: CASSLQAGPLLETQYF.

V and J are TRBV13 and TRBJ2-5; 13 bases map to TRBD2. This CDR3 has 18 amino acids. The junction had 11 bases not matched to a gene; V was cut back by 5 bases and J by 2 bases. Looked up from germline, CDR1 is PRHDT and CDR2 is FYEKMQ (reference sequence). For the CDR3, the DNA is TGTGCCAGCAGCCGAACCGGACTAGCGGGAGTGGAACAAGAGACCCAGTACTTC. This codes for CASSRTGLAGVEQETQYF. Variable domain in full (rest from reference TRBV13 and TRBJ2-5): AAGVIQSPRHLIKEKRETATLKCYPIPRHDTVYWYQQGPGQDPQFLISFYEKMQSDKGSIPDRFSAQQFSDYHSELNMSSLELGDSALYFCASSRTGLAGVEQETQYFGPGTRLLVL.